The 11 T cell receptor beta chains given below trace back to one sample, sequenced in a study of blood T cells in healthy people across ages (dated by TCRdb to about 2015). Libraries were made using 5' RACE. The run used an Illumina HiSeq 2500. A second roughly 6 to 11 cycle PCR used a sample-barcoded 5' primer and a J-beta primer mix. The public reads were run again by TCRdb, first through fastp at Q25 and then through MiXCR, and only productive beta chains were kept. Entries that share a CDR3 protein sequence are merged under the most common genes and DNA. Across this sample there are approximately 820,000 distinct CDR3 sequences, with around 43% seen only once. Around 21% of the sample is in the top ten clones. Sequencing used blood. All receptors derive from a man aged 60 to 69 in good health.

V is TRBV18 and J is TRBJ1-2; D is undetermined. From germline, CDR1 is KGHSH and CDR2 LQKENI. V lost 5 bases and J lost 8, with 24 bases in between. The CDR3 sequence is 16 residues long. The CDR3 DNA is TGTGCCAGCTCATTCGGGCAGGAGAATATCCAGAGCGGCTACACCTTC. Amino acid sequence: CASSFGQENIQSGYTF.

This clonotype has only a few counts. The chain employs TRBV28 and TRBJ2-3; 8 bases map to TRBD2. In germline, CDR1 is MDHEN, CDR2 SYDVKM. The junction had 10 bases not matched to a gene; V was cut back by 8 bases and J by 3 bases. The CDR3 extends over 15 amino acids. The CDR3 DNA reads as TGTGCCAGCCTAGGAGCGGGGGCAACTACAGATACGCAGTATTTT. Translated: CASLGAGATTDTQYF.

The sample holds many counts of this clonotype. The chain employs TRBV10-3 and TRBJ2-5; tentatively, D is TRBD1 (6 bases). Germline CDR1 and CDR2: ENHRY and SYGVKD. CDR3 length: 15 amino acids. The V and J ends lost 0 bases and 7 bases respectively, with 15 bases between them. The CDR3 is CAISESQGGWGTQYF. The CDR3 bases are TGTGCCATCAGTGAGTCTCAAGGGGGATGGGGGACCCAGTACTTC.

The chain recombines TRBV6-1 with TRBJ1-4, with 8 bases matching TRBD1. Germline CDR1 and CDR2: MNHNS and SASEGT. The CDR3 runs 14 residues. After removal of 3 bases from V and 6 bases from J, the junction contained 3 bases not matched to a gene. CDR3 sequence: CASSEDRVDEKLFF. The CDR3, as DNA: TGTGCCAGCAGTGAGGACAGGGTTGATGAAAAACTGTTTTTT.

V and J are TRBV4-1 and TRBJ2-3, with a possible D match to TRBD1 (6 bases). V gave up 1 base and J gave up 0 bases, with 11 bases separating them. Germline V gives CDR1 MGHRA, CDR2 YSYEKL. The CDR3 spans 16 residues. Here the CDR3 DNA reads TGCGCCAGCAGCCAAGTAGTGGGGGCCAGCACAGATACGCAGTATTTT. Amino acids: CASSQVVGASTDTQYF.

The rearrangement links TRBV2 to TRBJ2-1; maybe TRBD1 (5 bases). V dropped 5 bases and J dropped 6 bases, with 17 bases sitting between them. The length of the CDR3 is 15 residues. Germline V lookup: CDR1 SNHLY, CDR2 FYNNEI. Here the CDR3 DNA reads TGTGCCAGCAGTTTTACAGGAGACGCTATCAATGAGCAGTTCTTC. This sequence encodes CASSFTGDAINEQFF. Drawing the rest from reference TRBV2 and TRBJ2-1, the complete variable domain is EPEVTQTPSHQVTQMGQEVILRCVPISNHLYFYWYRQILGQKVEFLVSFYNNEISEKSEIFDDQFSVERPDGSNFTLKIRSTKLEDSAMYFCASSFTGDAINEQFFGPGTRLTVL.

This chain links TRBV12-3 or TRBV12-4 with TRBJ2-7; TRBD1 aligns across 7 bases. This CDR3 comprises 17 residues. Losses at the gene ends were 1 base for V and 0 bases for J; bases not matched to a gene: 9. The CDR3 protein is CASSLVRTGYFSYEQYF. CDR3 DNA sequence: TGTGCCAGCAGTTTAGTTAGGACAGGATATTTCTCCTACGAGCAGTACTTC.

This clonotype was seen more than once but under ten times. V gene TRBV20-1 combines with J gene TRBJ1-5; TRBD1 matches 8 bases. CDR3 length: 15 residues. CDR1 and CDR2 from the germline V gene are DFQATT and SNEGSKA (reference sequence). The junction had 13 bases not matched to a gene; V was cut back by 6 bases and J by 6 bases. CDR3 loop: CSASPGQAMRQPQHF. The CDR3 nucleotides are TGCAGTGCGTCTCCGGGACAGGCGATGCGTCAGCCCCAGCATTTT.

The V gene is TRBV20-1, the J gene TRBJ2-4; D might be TRBD1 or TRBD2, each matching 5 bases. Matching the DNA end better, TRBJ2-7 makes the J call doubtful. The germline V gene has CDR1 DFQATT and CDR2 SNEGSKA (reference sequence). This CDR3 contains 15 residues. CDR3 loop: CSATSIEGITYEQYF. In DNA form, the CDR3 reads TGCAGTGCCACTTCCATTGAGGGGATCACCTACGAGCAGTACTTC.

This chain connects TRBV5-1 to TRBJ2-3; D is perhaps TRBD2 (5 bases). Trimming took off 0 bases at V and 4 bases at J, with 12 bases between the two ends. CDR3 length: 15 residues. Looked up from germline, CDR1 is SGHRS and CDR2 is YFSETQ. The CDR3 reads CASSLVAWASDTQYF. The CDR3 DNA follows: TGCGCCAGCAGCTTGGTAGCGTGGGCTTCAGATACGCAGTATTTT.

The chain links TRBV4-3 to TRBJ2-1; D uncertain. V lost 1 base and J 10 bases, leaving 20 bases between the germline ends. The CDR3 is made up of 16 amino acids. Germline V lookup: CDR1 LGHNA, CDR2 YSLEER. The CDR3 loop reads CASSQVFRQSISEQFF. CDR3 nucleotides: TGCGCCAGCAGCCAAGTGTTCCGCCAATCGATCTCCGAGCAGTTCTTC.